A selection of T cell receptor beta chains follows, all from one sample in a study of cytotoxic CD8 clonotypes in ibrutinib-treated CLL. Produced via immunoSEQ multiplex PCR; TCRdb's table is partial and in-frame only. This sample has around 70,000 clones; roughly nine tenths occur once, and the top ten carry approximately 3.1%. The sequences come from PBMCs, collected after 12 months of ibrutinib treatment. The source is a human donor with chronic lymphocytic leukemia. CDR3s include the opening cysteine and the closing phenylalanine or tryptophan. The order of the fields is CDR3 protein, CDR3 DNA, D gene, J gene, clone size, V gene. The D gene is left open where the match is weak. Only part of the rows carry a size: once, few, many, or a class if the clone is expanded.

cdr3_aa: CASSQGGGTYNEQFF
cdr3_nt: TGTGCCAGCAGCCAAGGGGGCGGGACTTACAATGAGCAGTTCTTC
d_call: -
j_call: TRBJ2-1
clone_size: -
v_call: TRBV4-2

cdr3_aa: CASSRGQGAFGANVLTF
cdr3_nt: TGTGCCAGTAGTAGAGGACAGGGGGCGTTTGGGGCCAACGTCCTGACTTTC
d_call: TRBD1
j_call: TRBJ2-6
clone_size: -
v_call: TRBV19

cdr3_aa: CASSPPTAVQETQYF
cdr3_nt: TGTGCCAGCTCACCACCGACGGCGGTCCAAGAGACCCAGTACTTC
d_call: -
j_call: TRBJ2-5
clone_size: -
v_call: TRBV18

cdr3_aa: CASSRRYRSSYEQYF
cdr3_nt: TGTGCCAGCAGCAGGCGGTACCGAAGCTCCTACGAGCAGTACTTC
d_call: -
j_call: TRBJ2-7
clone_size: -
v_call: TRBV21-1

cdr3_aa: CASSITAGATNEKLFF
cdr3_nt: TGTGCCAGTAGTATAACCGCAGGAGCAACTAATGAAAAACTGTTTTTT
d_call: -
j_call: TRBJ1-4
clone_size: -
v_call: TRBV19

cdr3_aa: CASSTWGQGARGLTF
cdr3_nt: TGCGCCAGCAGCACGTGGGGACAGGGGGCGCGGGGTCTGACTTTC
d_call: TRBD1
j_call: TRBJ2-6
clone_size: -
v_call: TRBV5-1

cdr3_aa: CASSPMGGGTGELFF
cdr3_nt: TGTGCCAGCAGCCCTATGGGAGGGGGCACCGGGGAGCTGTTTTTT
d_call: -
j_call: TRBJ2-2
clone_size: once
v_call: TRBV7-3

cdr3_aa: CATSITSRNEQFF
cdr3_nt: TGTGCCACGTCCATAACTAGCAGGAATGAGCAGTTCTTC
d_call: -
j_call: TRBJ2-1
clone_size: -
v_call: TRBV15

cdr3_aa: CASSDHRLAGTDEQYF
cdr3_nt: TGTGCCAGCAGTGACCACCGACTAGCGGGAACAGACGAGCAGTACTTC
d_call: TRBD2
j_call: TRBJ2-7
clone_size: -
v_call: TRBV6-1

cdr3_aa: CASHLTRGALTYEQYF
cdr3_nt: TGTGCCAGCCACCTCACCCGGGGGGCGCTTACCTACGAGCAGTACTTC
d_call: -
j_call: TRBJ2-7
clone_size: -
v_call: TRBV18

cdr3_aa: CASSPVDPGSYEQYF
cdr3_nt: TGTGCCAGTAGTCCGGTTGATCCAGGATCCTACGAGCAGTACTTC
d_call: -
j_call: TRBJ2-7
clone_size: -
v_call: TRBV19

cdr3_aa: CSVSHRSSDYGYTF
cdr3_nt: TGCAGCGTATCCCACCGCTCATCTGACTATGGCTACACCTTC
d_call: -
j_call: TRBJ1-2
clone_size: -
v_call: TRBV29-1

cdr3_aa: CASSARPRDREQFF
cdr3_nt: TGTGCCAGCAGCGCACGACCAAGAGACCGGGAGCAGTTCTTC
d_call: -
j_call: TRBJ2-1
clone_size: -
v_call: TRBV11-3

cdr3_aa: CASDPRQGKGEQFF
cdr3_nt: TGTGCCAGCGACCCGAGACAGGGTAAGGGTGAGCAGTTCTTC
d_call: TRBD1
j_call: TRBJ2-1
clone_size: -
v_call: TRBV2

cdr3_aa: CASSQALTGPTEAFF
cdr3_nt: TGCGCCAGCAGCCAAGCCCTCACAGGGCCCACTGAAGCTTTCTTT
d_call: -
j_call: TRBJ1-1
clone_size: -
v_call: TRBV4-3